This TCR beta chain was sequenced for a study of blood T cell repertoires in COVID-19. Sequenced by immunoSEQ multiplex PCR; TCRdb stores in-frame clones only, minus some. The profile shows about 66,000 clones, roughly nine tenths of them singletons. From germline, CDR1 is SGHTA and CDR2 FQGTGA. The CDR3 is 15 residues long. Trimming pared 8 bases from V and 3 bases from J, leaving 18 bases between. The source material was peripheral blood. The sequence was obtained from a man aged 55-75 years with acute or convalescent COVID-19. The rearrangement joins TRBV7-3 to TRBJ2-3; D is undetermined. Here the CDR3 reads CASSPRGLETDTQYF. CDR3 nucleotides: TGTGCCAGCTCCCCCCGAGGCCTTGAGACAGATACGCAGTATTTT.